This TCR beta chain appears in the sequencing data of a study of T cell responses to AZD1222 COVID-19 vaccine. Findings and limits, study-wide: Repertoire sampling was restricted to post-peak T cell response timepoints.

Looked up from germline, CDR1 is MDHEN and CDR2 is SYDVKM. J was trimmed by 3 bases and V by 6 bases; bases with no gene match: 7. The CDR3 runs 17 residues. As concerns this clone: Its cognate antigen is unknown.

The protocol was immunoSEQ multiplex PCR, while the TCRdb copy is restricted to in-frame clones and leaves out a portion. Of around 100,000 clones listed, around 87% were seen once; the top ten hold roughly 10%. The receptor was derived from an adult who received the AZD1222 COVID-19 vaccine. This chain links TRBV28 with TRBJ2-6; 11 bases are a match to TRBD1. This specimen consisted of peripheral blood, obtained 28 days after the second AZD1222 dose. The CDR3 sequence is CASREDRGLLGANVLTF. CDR3 coding DNA: TGTGCCAGCAGAGAGGACAGGGGGCTTCTTGGGGCCAACGTCCTGACTTTC.